One and the same sample provided the 31 T cell receptor beta chains below, sequenced in a study of identical twins' blood T cells. TCRdb re-called the 5' RACE reads with MiXCR, one entry per CDR3 protein. The data contain 400,000 or so distinct CDR3 sequences, about 28% of them seen just once; the ten biggest clones take up around 5.6%. The sequencing input was PBMCs. Every receptor here comes from a woman aged 18 to 55 in good health.

This clonotype appeared once. A read error may be the cause here, since a much bigger clone is one base away. The chain links TRBV6-1 to TRBJ2-1; 13 bases fit TRBD2. V lost 11 bases and J lost 7; bases outside the gene matches: 11. Germline V CDR1 and CDR2: MNHNS, SASEGT. The CDR3 has 15 residues. CDR3 DNA sequence: TGTGCCGCATGGACTAGCGGGAGAGTTCGGAATGAGCAGTTCTTC. Protein: CAAWTSGRVRNEQFF.

Concerning this clonotype itself: A read error may produce the germline difference seen at one junction end. This chain connects TRBV5-6 to TRBJ1-2, with D perhaps TRBD1 (5 bases). The CDR3 has 14 residues. Germline loops: CDR1 SGHDT, CDR2 YYEEEE. The CDR3 spells CASSVRATNYGYTF. Written as DNA, the CDR3 is TGTGCCAGCAGCGTCAGGGCTACTAATTATGGCTACACCTTC.

Notes on this clonotype: At one end the junction does not follow the germline gene, possibly because of a read error. The gene calls are TRBV19 and TRBJ2-1, with 10 bases lining up with TRBD2. This CDR3 is 15 amino acids long. Germline-derived CDR1 and CDR2 are LNHDA and SQIVND (reference sequence). DNA of the CDR3: TGTGCCAGTAGTATAACTAGCGGGACCAACAATGAGCGGTTCTTC. Protein product: CASSITSGTNNERFF.

The CDR3 loop reads CASSTSSSYEQYF. The DNA for the CDR3 is TGCGCCAGCAGTACTAGCTCCTCCTACGAGCAGTACTTC. The chain recombines TRBV10-2 with TRBJ2-7; possible D gene TRBD2, 6 bases. CDR3 length equals 13 residues. Trimming removed 5 bases at V and 0 bases at J, with 8 bases between. The germline gives CDR1 WSHSY, CDR2 SAAADI.

CDR3 DNA: TGTGCCAGCAGCCCTTATCGGGACAGGGGTAATACTGAAGCTTTCTTT. Its protein is CASSPYRDRGNTEAFF. The V gene is TRBV9, the J gene TRBJ1-1, with 10 bases that match TRBD1. The V and J ends lost 4 bases and 5 bases, in that order; junction bases with no gene match: 11. The CDR3 covers 16 residues. Germline loops: CDR1 SGDLS, CDR2 YYNGEE.

This clonotype was counted ten times or more. CDR3 in DNA: TGTGCCAGTAGTGTGACAGGTTTCTATGGCTACACCTTC. Protein: CASSVTGFYGYTF. The J gene is TRBJ1-2, the V gene TRBV19, with D possibly being TRBD1 (6 bases). Trimming shortened V by 5 bases and J by 4 bases, and 11 bases separated the two germline ends. The CDR3 sequence is 13 residues long. Germline CDR1 LNHDA, CDR2 SQIVND (reference sequence).

This clonotype was observed a handful of times. V gene TRBV20-1 combines with J gene TRBJ2-1; no firm D call. The length of the CDR3 is 11 residues. V lost 5 bases and J lost 9, with 11 bases in between. Germline CDR1 reads DFQATT; CDR2 reads SNEGSKA (reference sequence). CDR3 protein: CSAPKLGEQFF. CDR3 coding DNA: TGCAGTGCTCCCAAATTGGGTGAGCAGTTCTTC.

This clonotype was found a few times. The chain joins TRBV4-3 to TRBJ1-1; possible D gene TRBD1, 6 bases. The CDR3 has 15 amino acids. The V gene lost 3 bases and the J gene lost 2 bases, with 13 bases spanning the gap. Germline V lookup: CDR1 LGHNA, CDR2 YSLEER. CDR3 residues: CASSHSRTDNTEAFF. The CDR3 bases are TGCGCCAGCAGCCATTCCCGGACAGATAACACTGAAGCTTTCTTT.

The chain is built from TRBV20-1 and TRBJ1-2; no reliable D call. This CDR3 contains 13 residues. Trimming removed 6 bases from V and 1 base from J, with 12 bases in between. Germline V gives CDR1 DFQATT, CDR2 SNEGSKA (reference sequence). In nucleotides, the CDR3 is TGCAGTGCCCCGGGAAAGGTTAACTATGGCTACACCTTC. Its protein product is CSAPGKVNYGYTF.

The chain couples TRBV29-1 to TRBJ1-5; no reliable D call. This CDR3 has 13 amino acids. V was pared by 6 bases and J by 3 bases, with 12 bases between. Looked up from germline, CDR1 is SQVTM and CDR2 is ANQGSEA. For the CDR3, the DNA is TGCAGCGTAATGAAGTCAGTCAATCAGCCCCAGCATTTT. Translation: CSVMKSVNQPQHF. Full variable domain (outside the CDR3, taken from reference TRBV29-1 and TRBJ1-5): SAVISQKPSRDICQRGTSLTIQCQVDSQVTMMFWYRQQPGQSLTLIATANQGSEATYESGFVIDKFPISRPNLTFSTLTVSNMSPEDSSIYLCSVMKSVNQPQHFGDGTRLSIL.

This clonotype was seen more than once but under ten times. V and J are TRBV20-1 and TRBJ1-1; no reliable D call. Germline V gene sequence: CDR1 DFQATT, CDR2 SNEGSKA (reference sequence). This CDR3 region has 11 residues. Trimming shortened V by 0 bases and J by 6 bases, and 5 bases separated the two germline ends. DNA for the CDR3: TGCAGTGCTAGAGATAAGCCTGAAGCTTTCTTT. It translates to CSARDKPEAFF.

There are a few counts of this clonotype. CDR3 amino acids: CSASGRAPDTQYF. CDR3 DNA sequence: TGCAGTGCTAGCGGGAGGGCCCCAGATACGCAGTATTTT. The rearrangement uses TRBV20-1 and TRBJ2-3; 8 positions match TRBD2. J was trimmed by 4 bases and V by 3 bases; bases with no gene match: 3. CDR3 length: 13 amino acids. Germline CDR1 reads DFQATT; CDR2 reads SNEGSKA (reference sequence).

With regard to this clonotype: A read error may account for a junction end that differs from germline. The V call is TRBV6-4, the J call TRBJ2-1; 13 bases are shared with TRBD2. This CDR3 spans 14 amino acids. Germline lookup yields CDR1 MRHNA and CDR2 SNTAGT. The CDR3 region has the DNA TGTGCCAGCAGTGGACTAGCGGGGGGAAATGAGCGGTTCTTC. It encodes CASSGLAGGNERFF.

This chain uses TRBV6-2 or TRBV6-3 with TRBJ2-1; D may be TRBD2 (5 bases). V dropped 6 bases and J dropped 2 bases, with 8 bases sitting between them. The CDR3 sequence is 13 residues long. The V gene's germline CDR1 is MNHEY and CDR2 SVGEGT. CDR3 residues: CASRLGTYNEQFF. For the CDR3, the DNA is TGTGCCAGCAGGCTCGGGACCTACAATGAGCAGTTCTTC.

The rearrangement joins TRBV29-1 to TRBJ1-1; no definite D call. Trimming removed 7 bases from V and 1 base from J, with 16 bases in between. Germline V lookup: CDR1 SQVTM, CDR2 ANQGSEA. The CDR3 spans 14 residues. The CDR3 DNA sequence: TGCAGCGCCTACCTTGGTGAGACGAACACTGAAGCTTTCTTT. Translation gives CSAYLGETNTEAFF.

The sample holds a few counts of this clonotype. V usage is TRBV5-1 and J usage is TRBJ2-1, with D possibly TRBD1 on 5 matching bases. This CDR3 is built from 15 residues. V was clipped by 7 bases and J by 0 bases, with 14 bases between them. Germline CDR1 and CDR2: SGHRS and YFSETQ. CDR3 region: CASGSGWSSYNEQFF. Here the CDR3 DNA reads TGCGCCAGCGGATCAGGGTGGAGCTCCTACAATGAGCAGTTCTTC.

The chain carries TRBV7-9 and TRBJ1-1; 7 bases are shared with TRBD1. Germline V gene sequence: CDR1 SEHNR, CDR2 FQNEAQ (reference sequence). The ends lost 1 base at V and 4 bases at J; junction bases unmatched: 6. The CDR3 has 15 amino acids. CDR3 sequence (DNA): TGTGCCAGCAGCTTAGACCGAGGGGGCATCACTGAAGCTTTCTTT. Translation: CASSLDRGGITEAFF.

This clonotype was counted only a few times. The V and J genes are TRBV5-1 and TRBJ2-2; TRBD1 might be the D (6 bases). Germline V gene lookup returns CDR1 SGHRS and CDR2 YFSETQ. This CDR3 comprises 16 residues. V lost 3 bases to trimming and J lost 6 bases, with 18 bases between them. The CDR3, as DNA: TGCGCCAGCAGCTCACGGGACACATTCCCGGCCGGGGAGCTGTTTTTT. Its translation: CASSSRDTFPAGELFF. Based on the CDR3 plus reference TRBV5-1 and TRBJ2-2, the full variable domain is KAGVTQTPRYLIKTRGQQVTLSCSPISGHRSVSWYQQTPGQGLQFLFEYFSETQRNKGNFPGRFSGRQFSNSRSEMNVSTLELGDSALYLCASSSRDTFPAGELFFGEGSRLTVL.

The rearrangement uses TRBV29-1 and TRBJ1-5, with TRBD1 as a possible D gene (6 bases). The V and J ends lost 6 bases and 4 bases respectively, with 10 bases between them. Germline assignment: CDR1 SQVTM and CDR2 ANQGSEA. The CDR3 loop spans 12 amino acids. The CDR3 DNA follows: TGCAGCGTGTCACAGGGAAATCAGCCCCAGCATTTT. Encoded protein: CSVSQGNQPQHF.

V gene TRBV9 combines with J gene TRBJ2-2; D gene uncertain. V was cut by 4 bases and J by 0 bases, with 4 bases left in between. CDR3 length equals 13 residues. CDR1 is SGDLS, CDR2 YYNGEE, per germline. The CDR3 DNA reads TGTGCCAGCAGCCCCGCGAACACCGGGGAGCTGTTTTTT. It translates to CASSPANTGELFF.

On this clonotype itself: A single base separates this from a much larger clone, so it may be a read error. The chain employs TRBV5-1 and TRBJ2-2, with D perhaps matching TRBD2 (5 bases). The CDR3 totals 14 residues. The germline V and J ends were trimmed by 2 bases and 8 bases, with 13 bases remaining between them. The germline CDR1 and CDR2 sequences are SGHRS and YFSETQ. The CDR3 DNA follows: TGCGCCAGCAGCTTATTCGCGGTAGCGGGGGAGCTGTTTTTT. It translates to CASSLFAVAGELFF.

In its sample, this clonotype was seen many times. V and J are TRBV20-1 and TRBJ1-5, with D hard to call. The CDR3 runs to 13 residues. Germline CDR1 reads DFQATT; CDR2 reads SNEGSKA (reference sequence). Trimming took 0 bases from V and 2 from J, leaving 5 bases between them. CDR3 loop: CSARDTGNQPQHF. CDR3 DNA: TGCAGTGCTAGAGATACGGGCAATCAGCCCCAGCATTTT.

The genes are TRBV6-2 or TRBV6-3 and TRBJ2-2; D may be TRBD2 (5 bases). V was trimmed by 3 bases and J by 0 bases, leaving 11 bases between them. From germline, CDR1 is MNHEY and CDR2 SVGEGT. The CDR3 consists of 16 residues. Here the CDR3 DNA reads TGTGCCAGCAGTTATGAGGGCGGAGCGAACACCGGGGAGCTGTTTTTT. Translating gives CASSYEGGANTGELFF.

The genes are TRBV5-5 and TRBJ2-3; D not resolved. V dropped 4 bases and J dropped 0 bases, with 12 bases sitting between them. Per germline, CDR1 SGHKS and CDR2 YYEKEE (reference sequence). There are 15 residues in the CDR3. The CDR3 nucleotides read TGTGCCAGCAGCCTCTTTAAGACTAGCACAGATACGCAGTATTTT. It specifies CASSLFKTSTDTQYF.

This clonotype was seen just once. A read error may account for a junction end that differs from germline. The chain uses TRBV10-3 and TRBJ2-2; TRBD2 might be the D (5 bases). The CDR3 loop spans 15 amino acids. Germline V gene data show CDR1 as ENHRY and CDR2 as SYGVKD. The CDR3 spells CAISGRDTNTGEPFF. In DNA form, the CDR3 reads TGTGCCATCAGTGGTCGAGACACGAACACCGGGGAGCCGTTTTTT.

In this sample, this clonotype turned up many times. The chain couples TRBV19 to TRBJ1-1; no clear D gene. This CDR3 has 13 residues. With 2 bases removed from V and 6 bases from J, the gap between germline ends came to 10 bases. Germline CDR1 and CDR2: LNHDA and SQIVND (reference sequence). CDR3 nucleotides: TGTGCCAGTAGTATAAGTATCGGGGCTGAAGCTTTCTTT. This translates into CASSISIGAEAFF.

This rearrangement joins TRBV29-1 to TRBJ1-1; D is possibly TRBD1 (5 bases). This CDR3 has 13 residues. Germline CDR1 SQVTM, CDR2 ANQGSEA. The V end lost 5 bases, the J end lost 0 bases, and 10 bases lay between the germline ends. The CDR3 DNA sequence: TGCAGCGTTTCTGACAGATTGAACACTGAAGCTTTCTTT. Translating it yields CSVSDRLNTEAFF.

This clonotype appeared a few times. A junction boundary mismatches the germline segment, possibly from a read error. The chain couples TRBV6-1 to TRBJ1-5; weak D call: TRBD1 (6 bases). The germline V gene encodes CDR1 MNHNS and CDR2 SASEGT. The CDR3 consists of 14 residues. CDR3 in amino acids: CASSLTGSNRPQHF. The DNA of the CDR3 is TGTGCCAGCAGTCTAACAGGGTCCAATCGGCCCCAGCATTTT.

The table lists this clonotype with a count of one. The junction does not match germline at one end; this may be a read error. The V gene is TRBV29-1, the J gene TRBJ2-5; 8 bases map to TRBD2. CDR3 length: 14 amino acids. CDR1 and CDR2 (germline): SQVTM, ANQGSEA. CDR3 protein: CSVGEREFQGTQYF. CDR3 bases: TGCAGCGTGGGGGAGCGGGAGTTTCAAGGGACCCAGTACTTC.

This clonotype was counted only a few times. The chain couples TRBV11-3 to TRBJ1-2; D is unclear. Germline V gene lookup returns CDR1 SGHNT and CDR2 YENEEA. The CDR3 has 14 residues. The germline V and J ends were trimmed by 0 bases and 2 bases, with 7 bases remaining between them. The CDR3 reads CASSLDAGNYGYTF. The CDR3 DNA reads as TGTGCCAGCAGCTTAGACGCGGGAAACTATGGCTACACCTTC.

This chain uses TRBV20-1 with TRBJ1-2; no clear D. Trimming shortened V by 4 bases and J by 8 bases, and 17 bases separated the two germline ends. Germline V gene lookup returns CDR1 DFQATT and CDR2 SNEGSKA (reference sequence). The CDR3 runs to 13 residues. The CDR3: CSAMVSFLGGYTF. The DNA for the CDR3 is TGCAGTGCTATGGTGTCTTTTTTGGGAGGCTACACCTTC.